A single T cell receptor beta chain is shown here with its context. Its antigen is unidentified. The junction shows a germline mismatch at one end, possibly a read error. The CDR3 has 12 residues. Germline values: CDR1 SNHLY, CDR2 FYNNEI. The data were obtained in a study of T cell repertoires in cytomegalovirus infection. Study information: It was recently identified HLA-C-restricted and well-studied HLA-B-restricted CMV epitopes that the study used. Study conclusions and caveats: HLA-C-restricted CMV clonotypes gave the most frequent clonotype in two of eight donors.

MiXCR, run by TCRdb on the reads, gives a single entry per CDR3 protein. This table holds roughly 500,000 distinct CDR3 sequences, 42% found once. The sequence came from a human donor in good health (CMV status not recorded). Some clones in this sample may be carry-over from other donors' samples. The chain couples TRBV2 to TRBJ2-7; D is unresolved. The source material was cultured PBMCs, sampled from culture after CMV antigen stimulation. The CDR3 coding sequence is TGTGCCAGCAGAGAAGACAAATACGAGCAGTACTTC. Its protein is CASREDKYEQYF. The variable domain in full, completed from reference TRBV2 and TRBJ2-7, reads EPEVTQTPSHQVTQMGQEVILRCVPISNHLYFYWYRQILGQKVEFLVSFYNNEISEKSEIFDDQFSVERPDGSNFTLKIRSTKLEDSAMYFCASREDKYEQYFGPGTRLTVT.